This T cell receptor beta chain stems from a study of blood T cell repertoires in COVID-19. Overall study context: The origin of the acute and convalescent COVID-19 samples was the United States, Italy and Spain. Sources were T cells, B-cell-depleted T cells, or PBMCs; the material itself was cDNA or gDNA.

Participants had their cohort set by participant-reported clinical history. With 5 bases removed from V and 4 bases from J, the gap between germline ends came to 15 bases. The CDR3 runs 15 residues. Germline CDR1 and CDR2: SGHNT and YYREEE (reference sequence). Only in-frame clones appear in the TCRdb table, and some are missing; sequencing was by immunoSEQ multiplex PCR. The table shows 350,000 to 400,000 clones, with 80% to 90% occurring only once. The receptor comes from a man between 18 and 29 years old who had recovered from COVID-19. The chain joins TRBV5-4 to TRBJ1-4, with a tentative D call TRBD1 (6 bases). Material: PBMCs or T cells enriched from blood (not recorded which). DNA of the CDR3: TGTGCCAGCAGAAAATCAGGGGACAATAATGAAAAACTGTTTTTT. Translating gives CASRKSGDNNEKLFF.